This TCR beta chain originates from a study of Graves' ophthalmopathy and Graves' hyperthyroidism. Study-level background: There was a collection of peripheral blood at initial diagnosis, before any treatment.

In the case of this clonotype: Its specificity is unknown.

Overall study results and limits: Blood repertoires reportedly contained most expanded thyroid clonotypes above 0.001 frequency.

V was clipped by 4 bases and J by 0 bases, with 13 bases between them. Germline V gene data show CDR1 as SGHRS and CDR2 as YFSETQ. CDR3 length: 15 residues. The authors amplified TCR beta CDR3 regions, and they did so from RNA transcripts for repertoire sequencing. The workflow started with a first-round RT-PCR run with HTBI primers and then moved on to a second-round multiplex PCR. TCRdb fed the multiplex PCR reads into MiXCR, producing one record per CDR3 protein. The sample consists of about 620,000 distinct CDR3 sequences, approximately 22% of them appearing once. The receptor's source is a woman younger than 35 with stable Graves' hyperthyroidism. Some clones in this sample may be carry-over from other donors' samples. Material: peripheral blood. The chain carries TRBV5-1 and TRBJ1-1; maybe TRBD1 (5 bases). CDR3: CASSPGDFMNTEAFF. CDR3 in DNA: TGCGCCAGCAGCCCCGGGGACTTCATGAACACTGAAGCTTTCTTT.